The 9 T cell receptor beta chains in this list originate from one sample, sequenced in a study of patients and donors after allogeneic stem cell transplantation. MiXCR, applied by TCRdb to the RT-PCR reads, yields one record per CDR3 protein. The top ten clones hold 5.5% to 6.5% of a sample with about 960,000 distinct CDR3 sequences, about 20% of them seen once. Sequenced material: blood, either unsorted or a sorted T cell fraction (not recorded which). The receptors shown here come from a human donor who was either an allogeneic HSCT recipient or a stem cell or donor lymphocyte infusion donor (not recorded which). It is not recorded whose cells these are; they may come from a transplant donor.

This clonotype was counted ten times or more. CDR3 residues: CASSRAETIKNIQYF. CDR3 DNA sequence: TGTGCCAGCAGCCGAGCGGAGACCATCAAAAACATTCAGTACTTC. J is TRBJ2-4 and V is TRBV12-3 or TRBV12-4, with D possibly matching TRBD2 (5 bases). Trimming cost V 6 bases and J 3 bases, with 15 bases left between them. This CDR3 is 15 amino acids long.

This clonotype has only a few counts. The chain carries TRBV27 and TRBJ1-5, with 10 bases fitting TRBD1. V trimming: 6 bases; J trimming: 7 bases; junction bases outside the gene matches: 9. Germline CDR1 is MNHEY and CDR2 is SMNVEV (reference sequence). This CDR3 region has 15 residues. CDR3 region: CASSKTGGAGQPQHF. The DNA for the CDR3 is TGTGCCAGCAGCAAGACAGGGGGCGCGGGGCAGCCCCAGCATTTT.

This clonotype was counted only a few times. This chain links TRBV7-2 with TRBJ2-4; 9 bases match TRBD2. The CDR3 is 17 residues long. The trim removed 1 base at V and 0 bases at J, leaving 4 bases unmatched. Germline CDR1 SGHTA, CDR2 FQGNSA. This CDR3 reads CASSLVVAGEAKNIQYF. The CDR3 DNA is TGTGCCAGCAGCTTAGTTGTAGCGGGAGAAGCCAAAAACATTCAGTACTTC.

This clonotype was found many times. The rearrangement joins TRBV5-1 to TRBJ2-3; unclear D gene. V lost 1 base, J lost 4 bases, and 7 bases lay in between. CDR3 size: 13 residues. Germline CDR1 reads SGHRS; CDR2 reads YFSETQ. The CDR3 here is CASSLMVPDTQYF. The CDR3 bases are TGCGCCAGCAGCTTGATGGTTCCAGATACGCAGTATTTT.

The chain employs TRBV20-1 and TRBJ2-2; D not resolved. CDR3 length equals 14 residues. CDR1 and CDR2 from the germline V gene are DFQATT and SNEGSKA (reference sequence). The CDR3 region has the DNA TGCAGCATCCAAACCCCTCCGAGCACCGGGGAGCTGTTTTTT. The encoded protein is CSIQTPPSTGELFF.

The V call is TRBV9, the J call TRBJ2-7, with 10 bases lining up with TRBD1. J gave up 4 bases and V 4 bases, and 11 bases lay outside the gene matches. This CDR3 is 16 amino acids long. Germline CDR1 SGDLS, CDR2 YYNGEE. The DNA for the CDR3 is TGTGCCAGCAGCCCCCGGGACAGGGGTTTCGGATACGAGCAGTACTTC. This sequence encodes CASSPRDRGFGYEQYF.

This clonotype has only one observation. The V call is TRBV2, the J call TRBJ2-1; D possibly uses TRBD1 or TRBD2 (5 bases each). The CDR3 extends over 12 amino acids. CDR1 SNHLY and CDR2 FYNNEI come from the germline V gene. V was shortened by 4 bases and J by 9 bases, with 10 bases between the two germline ends. The CDR3 spells CASSGGASEQFF. In DNA form, the CDR3 reads TGTGCCAGCAGTGGAGGGGCGAGTGAGCAGTTCTTC.

The V call is TRBV12-3 or TRBV12-4, the J call TRBJ2-7; D gene ambiguous. CDR3 length equals 13 residues. V shed 6 bases and J shed 4 bases, with 13 bases lying between them. The CDR3 here is CASSKDPAYEQYF. CDR3 nucleotide sequence: TGTGCCAGCAGCAAAGACCCAGCATACGAGCAGTACTTC.

This clonotype turned up a few times. This chain uses TRBV2 with TRBJ2-7; D is ambiguous. From germline, CDR1 is SNHLY and CDR2 FYNNEI. The CDR3 extends over 13 amino acids. The germline V and J ends were trimmed by 3 bases and 4 bases, with 10 bases remaining between them. DNA of the CDR3: TGTGCCAGCAGTGAGCGACTTCTTTACGAGCAGTACTTC. Amino acid sequence: CASSERLLYEQYF.